A single T cell receptor beta chain is shown here with its context. Its target is unknown. PCR employed 60 Vbeta and 13 Jbeta primers. Generated by immunoSEQ multiplex PCR, the TCRdb table keeps only in-frame clones and is missing some. The sample lists 140,000 or so clones, 82% seen once, with approximately 9.7% in the top ten. It was healthy bone marrow donors who served as donors. This sample is drawn from a study of cytomegalovirus exposure and HLA in healthy donors. Germline loops: CDR1 SGHDT, CDR2 YYEEEE. Trimming pared 0 bases from V and 2 bases from J, leaving 12 bases between. The length of the CDR3 is 16 residues. Study-level points and caveats: Segments of the TCR beta V type were, in most cases, productive about 87% or about 30% of the time in an earlier analysis. On later analysis, the bulk of CMV-associated TCR beta chains appeared to be HLA-restricted. It was in a later analysis that TCR association rates were seen to vary by HLA locus, highest for DRB1 and lowest for HLA-C.

V is TRBV5-6 and J is TRBJ1-5; D might be TRBD1 (6 bases). The sample consisted of PBMCs. The TCR originated in a woman aged 55-75 years in good health and CMV-seropositive. CDR3 coding DNA: TGTGCCAGCAGCTTGGAAGTAGGGGGTGGCAATCAGCCCCAGCATTTT. Translating gives CASSLEVGGGNQPQHF.